A single sample gave rise to the 7 T cell receptor beta chains below, sequenced in a study of T cell changes during pregnancy in multiple sclerosis (dated by TCRdb to the late 2010s). Receptor amplification or capture employed the immunoSEQ multiplex PCR assay. TCRdb took this table from immuneACCESS and kept in-frame rearrangements with V and J called. Such tables lack part of the clones; where checked against another copy, unresolved V genes explain under half of the gap, and the rest is unexplained. The sample yields 60,000 or so clones; roughly nine tenths were counted once. The biggest ten clones account for just over 0.85% of the sample. The input for sequencing was peripheral blood, taken before pregnancy. All receptors come from a female donor with multiple sclerosis, enrolled in a pregnancy study.

V usage is TRBV7-6 and J usage is TRBJ2-3; 8 bases agree with TRBD2. J was trimmed by 5 bases and V by 4 bases; bases with no gene match: 8. Germline V gives CDR1 SGHVS, CDR2 FNYEAQ. This CDR3 contains 15 residues. As DNA, the CDR3 is TGTGCCAGCAGCTCTCTTATGGCGGGGGGAGATACGCAGTATTTT. Translation: CASSSLMAGGDTQYF. The variable domain in full, completed from reference TRBV7-6 and TRBJ2-3, reads GAGVSQSPRYKVTKRGQDVALRCDPISGHVSLYWYRQALGQGPEFLTYFNYEAQQDKSGLPNDRFSAERPEGSISTLTIQRTEQRDSAMYRCASSSLMAGGDTQYFGPGTRLTVL.

This clone was seen a single time. This chain connects TRBV30 to TRBJ2-1, with D perhaps matching TRBD1 (6 bases). Trimming left V 4 bases short and J 4 bases short, with 8 bases between. In germline, CDR1 is GTSNPN, CDR2 SVGIG (reference sequence). The CDR3 spans 12 residues. CDR3 in amino acids: CAWKDSYNEQFF. CDR3 nucleotide sequence: TGTGCCTGGAAGGACAGTTACAATGAGCAGTTCTTC. The full variable domain, rest sourced from reference TRBV30 and TRBJ2-1, is SQTIHQWPATLVQPVGSPLSLECTVEGTSNPNLYWYRQAAGRGLQLLFYSVGIGQISSEVPQNLSASRPQDRQFILSSKKLLLSDSGFYLCAWKDSYNEQFFGPGTRLTVL.

The chain couples TRBV7-9 to TRBJ2-7; D perhaps matches TRBD1 (6 bases). Per germline, CDR1 SEHNR and CDR2 FQNEAQ (reference sequence). The CDR3 length is 14 residues. V gave up 2 bases and J gave up 0 bases, with 8 bases separating them. In DNA, the CDR3 is TGTGCCAGCAGCTTAAGGACAGCCTCCTACGAGCAGTACTTC. Its translation is CASSLRTASYEQYF.

The rearrangement uses TRBV6-5 and TRBJ2-5; TRBD2 aligns across 11 bases. The CDR3 loop spans 14 amino acids. After removal of 7 bases from V and 7 bases from J, the junction contained 8 bases not matched to a gene. The germline V gene encodes CDR1 MNHEY and CDR2 SVGAGI. The CDR3 loop is CASTSSGGRRTQYF. DNA of the CDR3: TGTGCCAGCACCTCTAGCGGGGGGCGACGGACCCAGTACTTC.

V usage is TRBV5-1 and J usage is TRBJ1-1, with D possibly matching TRBD1 (6 bases). Between the trimmed V and J ends, which lost 4 bases and 2 bases, there was a span of 12 bases. The germline V gene has CDR1 SGHRS and CDR2 YFSETQ. CDR3 length: 14 residues. Written as DNA, the CDR3 is TGCGCCAGCAGCCCGGGGGGGCTTAACACTGAAGCTTTCTTT. Encoded protein: CASSPGGLNTEAFF. The full variable domain, rest sourced from reference TRBV5-1 and TRBJ1-1, is KAGVTQTPRYLIKTRGQQVTLSCSPISGHRSVSWYQQTPGQGLQFLFEYFSETQRNKGNFPGRFSGRQFSNSRSEMNVSTLELGDSALYLCASSPGGLNTEAFFGQGTRLTVV.

J is TRBJ1-2 and V is TRBV10-3; D perhaps matches TRBD1 (5 bases). This CDR3 has 10 residues. The V and J ends lost 8 bases and 6 bases respectively, with 7 bases between them. Germline-derived CDR1 and CDR2 are ENHRY and SYGVKD. The CDR3 DNA reads TGTGCCATCGGGGGGAATGGCTACACCTTC. Residues: CAIGGNGYTF.

This chain connects TRBV7-2 to TRBJ2-3; 9 bases match TRBD2. The CDR3 sequence is 15 residues long. The V segment lost 5 bases and the J segment 1 base; nucleotides outside the gene matches: 4. Germline lookup yields CDR1 SGHTA and CDR2 FQGNSA. CDR3 amino acids: CASSTSGSRTDTQYF. The DNA of the CDR3 is TGTGCCAGCAGCACTAGCGGGTCCCGCACAGATACGCAGTATTTT.